Below are 15 T cell receptor beta chains sequenced from a single sample in a study of STAT5B mutations in CD4+ large granular lymphocyte leukemia. TCRdb's table, derived via immunoSEQ multiplex PCR, lists solely in-frame clones and lacks some. The table shows some 51,000 clones, with around 81% occurring only once. Sequenced material: CD4+ T cells from blood buffy coats. The origin of the receptors is a human donor in good health.

This clone appeared once. The chain recombines TRBV5-5 with TRBJ1-5, with 11 nucleotides matching TRBD1. The germline V gene encodes CDR1 SGHKS and CDR2 YYEKEE (reference sequence). J was trimmed by 5 bases and V by 4 bases; bases with no gene match: 5. The CDR3 spans 15 residues. The CDR3 bases are TGTGCCAGCAGCCGGACAGGGGGCGAGGATCAGCCCCAGCATTTT. This sequence encodes CASSRTGGEDQPQHF.

There are a few counts of this clone. The chain employs TRBV18 and TRBJ2-7; 8 nucleotides align to TRBD1. The CDR3 covers 16 residues. CDR1 and CDR2 (germline): KGHSH, LQKENI. V was pared by 0 bases and J by 2 bases, with 6 bases of the junction left unmatched. CDR3 sequence reads: CASSPPGQGSPYEQYF. CDR3 nucleotide sequence: TGTGCCAGCTCACCACCCGGACAGGGAAGCCCCTACGAGCAGTACTTC.

The chain is built from TRBV7-2 and TRBJ1-6; maybe TRBD1 (5 bases). Germline V gives CDR1 SGHTA, CDR2 FQGNSA. CDR3 length: 14 amino acids. Trimming took 3 bases from V and 4 from J, leaving 7 bases between them. The CDR3 loop is CASSFQGYNSPLHF. As DNA, the CDR3 is TGTGCCAGCAGCTTTCAGGGTTATAATTCACCCCTCCACTTT.

This sequence joins TRBV5-1 and TRBJ2-3; perhaps TRBD2 as D (7 bases). Between the trimmed V and J ends, which lost 3 bases and 4 bases, there was a span of 15 bases. Germline CDR1 reads SGHRS; CDR2 reads YFSETQ. This CDR3 contains 15 residues. As DNA, the CDR3 is TGCGCCAGCAGCTCCGGGGGAGGGGGGCCAGATACGCAGTATTTT. Its translation: CASSSGGGGPDTQYF.

The CDR3 DNA is TGTGCCAGCAGCTTACTGCAGGGGCTTCCATACGAGCAGTACTTC. Translated, it gives CASSLLQGLPYEQYF. The rearrangement links TRBV11-2 to TRBJ2-7, with D maybe TRBD1 (6 bases). V shed 2 bases and J shed 4 bases, with 15 bases lying between them. CDR1 SGHAT and CDR2 FQNNGV come from the germline V gene. This CDR3 is built from 15 residues.

The chain carries TRBV6-1 and TRBJ2-7; TRBD1 or TRBD2 may be the D gene (6 bases each). With 0 bases removed from V and 2 bases from J, the gap between germline ends came to 17 bases. Per the germline V gene, CDR1 is MNHNS and CDR2 is SASEGT. The CDR3 has 17 residues. Here the CDR3 reads CASSEALRGRGPYEQYF. Written as DNA, the CDR3 is TGTGCCAGCAGTGAAGCGCTTCGGGGACGGGGGCCCTACGAGCAGTACTTC.

This sequence joins TRBV5-6 and TRBJ2-3; D is uncertain. CDR3 length: 15 amino acids. The V end lost 3 bases, the J end lost 8 bases, and 19 bases lay between the germline ends. Looked up from germline, CDR1 is SGHDT and CDR2 is YYEEEE. CDR3 coding DNA: TGTGCCAGCAGCTCCGGCGGAGTCGGACGCGGTACGCAGTATTTT. As protein: CASSSGGVGRGTQYF.

This chain connects TRBV7-3 to TRBJ1-3; D unclear. The germline CDR1 and CDR2 sequences are SGHTA and FQGTGA. This CDR3 contains 13 residues. Trimming removed 5 bases from V and 0 bases from J, with 5 bases in between. In DNA, the CDR3 is TGTGCCAGCAGCAGGGACTCTGGAAACACCATATATTTT. Translating it yields CASSRDSGNTIYF.

The V call is TRBV28, the J call TRBJ1-3, with D hard to call. The V end was cut by 4 bases, the J end by 6 bases, with 19 bases between. The CDR3 spans 16 residues. CDR1 is MDHEN and CDR2 is SYDVKM in the germline V gene. The CDR3 sequence: CASSSTYTIGENTIYF. CDR3 nucleotide sequence: TGTGCCAGCAGTTCCACCTATACGATAGGCGAAAACACCATATATTTT.

The CDR3 is CASRAPGHEKLFF. For the CDR3, the DNA is TGTGCCAGCAGAGCCCCCGGTCATGAAAAACTGTTTTTT. J is TRBJ1-4 and V is TRBV6-1; D ambiguous. Trimming removed 6 bases at V and 6 bases at J, with 11 bases between. The germline V gene has CDR1 MNHNS and CDR2 SASEGT. The CDR3 covers 13 residues.

The rearrangement joins TRBV30 to TRBJ1-2, with D unclear. Germline CDR1 is GTSNPN and CDR2 is SVGIG (reference sequence). The CDR3 is 14 residues long. The V end was cut by 3 bases, the J end by 3 bases, with 14 bases between. In DNA, the CDR3 is TGTGCCTGGAGAGCCGGGGTACCGGACTATGGCTACACCTTC. It specifies CAWRAGVPDYGYTF.

This chain connects TRBV19 to TRBJ1-2; the D is unclear. V shed 6 bases and J shed 4 bases, with 9 bases lying between them. CDR3 size: 12 residues. Germline V gene lookup returns CDR1 LNHDA and CDR2 SQIVND (reference sequence). The CDR3 reads CASREGGYGYTF. The CDR3 DNA follows: TGTGCCAGTAGAGAGGGCGGCTATGGCTACACCTTC.

CDR3 in amino acids: CASSLMDRNSPLHF. The CDR3 DNA reads TGTGCCAGCAGTTTGATGGACCGAAATTCACCCCTCCACTTT. The rearrangement uses TRBV28 and TRBJ1-6; D ambiguous. The CDR3 has 14 amino acids. CDR1 and CDR2 from the germline V gene are MDHEN and SYDVKM. V was pared by 3 bases and J by 7 bases, with 10 bases between.

This chain uses TRBV7-3 with TRBJ1-1; D is unclear. The CDR3 runs 14 residues. The V end was cut by 6 bases, the J end by 3 bases, with 14 bases between. CDR1 and CDR2 from the germline V gene are SGHTA and FQGTGA. The CDR3 DNA reads TGTGCCAGCAGTCCGCCCGGGCGCGACACTGAAGCTTTCTTT. Residues: CASSPPGRDTEAFF.

This clone appeared a single time. The chain recombines TRBV19 with TRBJ1-5, with D tentatively TRBD1 (6 bases). Germline V gene data show CDR1 as LNHDA and CDR2 as SQIVND (reference sequence). CDR3 size: 15 residues. Trimming took off 3 bases at V and 4 bases at J, with 13 bases between the two ends. The CDR3 DNA sequence: TGTGCCAGTAGTATCCAGCGGGGGGCTAATCAGCCCCAGCATTTT. It is translated as CASSIQRGANQPQHF.